The text below deals with one T cell receptor beta chain. The antigen is undetermined. At one of its ends the junction is not consistent with the germline gene, which may arise from a read error. CDR1 is ENHRY and CDR2 is SYGVKD in the germline V gene. The CDR3 has 18 amino acids. These data are taken from a study of OX40 agonist ivuxolimab in advanced cancers. About the study: Patients enrolled in dose escalation were diagnosed with hepatocellular carcinoma, melanoma, renal cell or head and neck cancer. Partial responses were achieved by three patients: one hepatocellular carcinoma, two cutaneous melanoma. The study's findings and limits: At doses 0.1 to 3.0 mg/kg, CD4+ and CD8+ clones expanded. Compared with CD4+, CD8+ T cells on average had more expanded clones.

Libraries were prepared by immunoSEQ multiplex PCR; TCRdb keeps only in-frame clonotypes and omits some of them. The sample lists around 140,000 clones; about 92% were seen once. The sequencing used CD4+ or CD8+ T cells sorted from blood, collected in a trial of the OX40 agonist ivuxolimab. This TCR came from an adult with an advanced solid tumor such as melanoma, head and neck, liver or kidney cancer. The chain has TRBV10-3 and TRBJ2-1; the match to TRBD1 covers 8 bases. The CDR3 loop reads CAISSSDRGSSSYNGQFF. CDR3 sequence (DNA): TGTGCCATCAGTTCGTCCGACAGGGGCTCGAGCTCCTACAATGGGCAGTTCTTC.